The rows below give T cell receptor beta chains drawn from one sample of a study of T cell responses to AZD1222 COVID-19 vaccine. Data came from immunoSEQ multiplex PCR; TCRdb stores just in-frame clones and leaves some out. The table includes about 120,000 clones, approximately 90% detected once. The sample in question was peripheral blood, obtained 28 days after the second AZD1222 dose. The receptors shown here come from an adult who received the AZD1222 COVID-19 vaccine. Both conserved end residues are part of each CDR3. A D gene is named only where the DNA matches it firmly. Some rows mark clone size as missing; the rest say once, few, many or name a class of expanded clone.

size,V,J,D,CDR3,DNA
.,TRBV10-3,TRBJ2-1,TRBD2,CAISRGRDEQFF,TGTGCCATCAGTCGCGGGAGGGATGAGCAGTTCTTC
.,TRBV7-2,TRBJ2-1,.,CASSLAGRSSYNEQFF,TGTGCCAGCAGCTTAGCGGGACGTAGCTCCTACAATGAGCAGTTCTTC
.,TRBV6-4,TRBJ2-5,TRBD2,CASSEDAGGRETQYF,TGTGCCAGCAGTGAAGACGCGGGGGGGCGTGAGACCCAGTACTTC
.,TRBV6-4,TRBJ2-7,.,CAAGSVELSYEQYF,TGTGCCGCTGGTTCCGTAGAACTATCCTACGAGCAGTACTTC
.,TRBV18,TRBJ2-3,.,CASSPNGDTQYF,TGTGCCAGCTCACCAAATGGTGATACGCAGTATTTT
.,TRBV5-6,TRBJ2-2,TRBD2,CASSLGGLLAGFSGELFF,TGTGCCAGCAGCTTGGGGGGTTTACTAGCGGGATTCTCCGGGGAGCTGTTTTTT
.,TRBV18,TRBJ1-4,.,CASSPRPDGEKLFF,TGTGCCAGCTCACCAAGACCCGACGGGGAAAAACTGTTTTTT
once,TRBV5-1,TRBJ1-2,.,CASSLGVSFNYGYTF,TGCGCCAGCAGCTTGGGGGTATCTTTTAACTATGGCTACACCTTC
.,TRBV7-9,TRBJ1-2,.,CASSFSFGYTF,TGTGCCAGCAGCTTTTCGTTTGGCTACACCTTC
.,TRBV27,TRBJ2-2,TRBD2,CASSFNIAGSNTGELFF,TGTGCCAGCAGTTTTAACATAGCGGGTTCGAACACCGGGGAGCTGTTTTTT
.,TRBV2,TRBJ2-7,.,CASGFSYEQYF,TGTGCCAGCGGGTTTTCGTACGAGCAGTACTTC
once,TRBV9,TRBJ2-3,.,CASSSKLSALTDTQYF,TGTGCCAGCAGCTCCAAACTTAGCGCTCTCACAGATACGCAGTATTTT
.,TRBV27,TRBJ2-1,.,CASSFGGGAYNEQFF,TGTGCCAGCAGTTTCGGGGGAGGCGCCTACAATGAGCAGTTCTTC
.,TRBV5-8,TRBJ1-5,.,CASSPGPRTQPQHF,TGTGCCAGCAGCCCGGGACCCAGGACTCAGCCCCAGCATTTT
.,TRBV6-6,TRBJ1-1,.,CASSYPGKNTEAFF,TGTGCCAGCAGTTACCCCGGGAAGAACACTGAAGCTTTCTTT
.,TRBV10-3,TRBJ2-1,TRBD2,CAISQGLANEQFF,TGTGCCATCAGCCAGGGACTAGCGAATGAGCAGTTCTTC
.,TRBV10-3,TRBJ1-1,TRBD1,CAIGMDRAGTEAFF,TGTGCCATCGGGATGGACAGGGCGGGGACTGAAGCTTTCTTT
.,TRBV11-2,TRBJ1-6,.,CASSFEGFNSPLHF,TGTGCCAGCAGCTTCGAGGGTTTTAATTCACCCCTCCACTTT
.,TRBV6-5,TRBJ2-7,.,CASTGRYSTYEQYF,TGTGCCAGCACCGGCAGGTATTCCACCTACGAGCAGTACTTC
.,TRBV5-1,TRBJ2-7,.,CASSWTATSYEQYF,TGCGCCAGCAGCTGGACAGCAACCTCCTACGAGCAGTACTTC
.,TRBV6-5,TRBJ2-3,.,CASSYGWRGGADTQYF,TGTGCCAGCAGTTACGGGTGGAGAGGGGGGGCAGATACGCAGTATTTT
.,TRBV7-6,TRBJ2-2,.,CASSIGTTGELFF,TGTGCCAGCAGCATTGGGACCACCGGGGAGCTGTTTTTT
.,TRBV12-2,TRBJ2-5,.,CASRLENSGRALETQYF,TGTGCAAGTCGCTTAGAGAATAGCGGGAGGGCCCTGGAGACCCAGTACTTC